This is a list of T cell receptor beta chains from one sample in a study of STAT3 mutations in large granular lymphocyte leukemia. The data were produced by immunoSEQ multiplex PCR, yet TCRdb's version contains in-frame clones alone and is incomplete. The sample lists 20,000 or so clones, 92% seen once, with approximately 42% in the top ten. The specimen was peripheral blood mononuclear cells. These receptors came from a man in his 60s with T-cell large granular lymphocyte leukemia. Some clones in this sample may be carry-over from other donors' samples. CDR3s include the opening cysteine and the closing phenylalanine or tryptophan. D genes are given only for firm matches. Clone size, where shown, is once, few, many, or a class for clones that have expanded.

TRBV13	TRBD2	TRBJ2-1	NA	CASGRGRAGLALYNEQFF	TGTGCCAGCGGGCGGGGCAGGGCGGGACTAGCGCTGTACAATGAGCAGTTCTTC
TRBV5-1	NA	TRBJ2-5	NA	CASSSGSYQPPETQYF	TGCGCCAGCAGCTCGGGGAGTTATCAGCCTCCCGAGACCCAGTACTTC
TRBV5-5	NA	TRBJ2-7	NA	CASSRQAAHEQYF	TGTGCCAGCAGTCGACAGGCCGCCCACGAGCAGTACTTC
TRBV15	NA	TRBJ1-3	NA	CATSRDLLTNSGNTIYF	TGTGCCACCAGCAGGGACTTACTCACGAACTCTGGAAACACCATATATTTT
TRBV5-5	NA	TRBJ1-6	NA	CASSFGPMGNSPLHF	TGTGCCAGCAGCTTTGGACCCATGGGGAATTCACCCCTCCACTTT
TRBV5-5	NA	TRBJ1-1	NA	CASSLFPAAYTEAFF	TGTGCCAGCAGCTTGTTTCCAGCGGCTTACACTGAAGCTTTCTTT
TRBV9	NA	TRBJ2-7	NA	CASSVAGQGTNEQYF	TGTGCCAGCAGCGTAGCTGGGCAGGGGACAAACGAGCAGTACTTC
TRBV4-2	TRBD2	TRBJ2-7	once	CASSQERGLPYEQYF	TGTGCCAGCAGCCAAGAGAGGGGACTACCATACGAGCAGTACTTC
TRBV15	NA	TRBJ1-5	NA	CATSTHRDLNQPQHF	TGTGCCACCAGCACTCACCGGGACCTCAATCAGCCCCAGCATTTT
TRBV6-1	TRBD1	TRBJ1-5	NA	CASSDRGGDQPQHF	TGTGCCAGCAGTGACAGGGGGGGTGATCAGCCCCAGCATTTT
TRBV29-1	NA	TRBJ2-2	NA	CSVEDGVGPGELFF	TGCAGCGTTGAAGATGGGGTCGGCCCCGGGGAGCTGTTTTTT
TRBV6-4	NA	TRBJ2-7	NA	CARGGARGSEQYF	TGTGCCAGGGGGGGGGCACGGGGATCCGAGCAGTACTTC
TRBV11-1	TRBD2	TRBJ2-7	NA	CASSSTSGSYEQYF	TGTGCCAGCAGCTCTACTAGCGGGAGCTACGAGCAGTACTTC
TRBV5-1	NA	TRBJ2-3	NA	CASSLAESTDTQYF	TGCGCCAGCAGCTTGGCGGAGAGCACAGATACGCAGTATTTT
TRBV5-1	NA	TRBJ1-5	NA	CASSPEPYSNQPQHF	TGCGCCAGCAGTCCCGAACCTTATAGCAATCAGCCCCAGCATTTT
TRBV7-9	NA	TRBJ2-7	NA	CASSLGPDSPYEQYF	TGTGCCAGCAGCTTAGGGCCGGACTCGCCCTACGAGCAGTACTTC
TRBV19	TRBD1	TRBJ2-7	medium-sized	CASADRVGYEQYF	TGTGCCAGCGCGGACAGGGTGGGGTACGAGCAGTACTTC
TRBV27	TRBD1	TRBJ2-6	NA	CASSRRDRTSGANVLTF	TGTGCCAGCAGTCGGCGGGACAGGACCTCTGGGGCCAACGTCCTGACTTTC
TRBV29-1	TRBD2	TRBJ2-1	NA	CSAGGGVGEQFF	TGCAGCGCTGGGGGAGGGGTAGGTGAGCAGTTCTTC
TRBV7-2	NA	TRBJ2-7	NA	CASSPRDGTTYEQYF	TGTGCCAGCAGCCCCCGGGACGGAACTACCTACGAGCAGTACTTC
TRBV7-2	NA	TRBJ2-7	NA	CASSLAGGGRRQYF	TGTGCCAGCAGCTTAGCGGGTGGGGGAAGGCGGCAGTACTTC
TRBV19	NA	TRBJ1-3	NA	CASSIRGNSGNTIYF	TGTGCCAGTAGTATCAGAGGGAACTCTGGAAACACCATATATTTT
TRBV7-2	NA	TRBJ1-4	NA	CASSLAGGVNEKLFF	TGTGCCAGCAGCTTAGCAGGGGGGGTTAATGAAAAACTGTTTTTT
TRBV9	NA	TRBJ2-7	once	CASSVTATPSDEQYF	TGTGCCAGCAGCGTAACAGCCACCCCTTCCGACGAGCAGTACTTC
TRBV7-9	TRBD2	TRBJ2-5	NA	CASSLAPLAGETQYF	TGTGCCAGCAGCTTAGCCCCCTTAGCGGGAGAGACCCAGTACTTC
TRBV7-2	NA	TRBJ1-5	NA	CASSSTQTQNQPQHF	TGTGCCAGCAGCTCCACTCAGACCCAAAATCAGCCCCAGCATTTT
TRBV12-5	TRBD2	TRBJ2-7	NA	CASGSTSGGPYEQYF	TGTGCTAGTGGTTCGACTAGCGGAGGACCCTACGAGCAGTACTTC
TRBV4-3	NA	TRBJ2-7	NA	CASSQGGTLLFF	TGCGCCAGCAGCCAAGGCGGGACCCTGCTTTTCTTC
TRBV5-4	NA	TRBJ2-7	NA	CASSSTIDEQYF	TGTGCCAGCAGCTCCACCATAGACGAGCAGTACTTC
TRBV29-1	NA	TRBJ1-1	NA	CSVEGEAGKNTEAFF	TGCAGCGTTGAAGGGGAAGCAGGGAAGAACACTGAAGCTTTCTTT
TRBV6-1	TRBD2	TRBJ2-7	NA	CASRVAGAQQYF	TGTGCCAGCAGGGTAGCGGGAGCTCAGCAGTACTTC
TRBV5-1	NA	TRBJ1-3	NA	CASSSVLGGAGNTIYF	TGCGCCAGCAGCTCCGTTCTGGGGGGGGCTGGAAACACCATATATTTT
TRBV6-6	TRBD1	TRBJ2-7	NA	CASSRGQGIYEQYF	TGTGCCAGCAGCCGGGGACAGGGGATCTACGAGCAGTACTTC
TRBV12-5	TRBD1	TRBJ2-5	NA	CASGPGQGAETQYF	TGTGCTAGTGGCCCCGGACAGGGGGCAGAGACCCAGTACTTC
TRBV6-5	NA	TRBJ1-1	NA	CASKLMNMNTEAFF	TGTGCCAGCAAACTTATGAATATGAACACTGAAGCTTTCTTT
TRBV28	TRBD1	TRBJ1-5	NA	CASSQTGGGQPQHF	TGTGCCAGCAGTCAGACAGGGGGCGGTCAGCCCCAGCATTTT
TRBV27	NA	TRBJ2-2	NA	CASSLFGYMSTGELFF	TGTGCCAGCAGTTTATTTGGGTATATGAGCACCGGGGAGCTGTTTTTT
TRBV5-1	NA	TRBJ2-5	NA	CASSLGQSSGETQYF	TGCGCCAGCAGCCTAGGACAGTCGAGTGGGGAGACCCAGTACTTC
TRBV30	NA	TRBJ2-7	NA	CAWRLDSYEQYF	TGTGCCTGGAGACTGGACTCCTACGAGCAGTACTTC
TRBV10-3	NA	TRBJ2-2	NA	CANAGVDTGELFF	TGTGCCAACGCAGGGGTGGACACCGGGGAGCTGTTTTTT